The clone carrying this T cell receptor beta chain came up many times. Its antigen is unidentified. TCRdb used MiXCR to reprocess the 5' RACE reads, holding one entry per CDR3 protein. Of 300,000 to 350,000 distinct CDR3 sequences listed, about 4% are singletons. This sample was taken from a study of T cells after yellow fever vaccination. Study-level points and caveats: Subsequent to the booster, the majority of primary-vaccination clones reappeared (roughly 95% CD4, roughly 90% CD8).

V was cut by 6 bases and J by 2 bases, with 10 bases left in between. The CDR3 is 14 amino acids. The germline gives CDR1 LNHNV, CDR2 YYDKDF (reference sequence). This chain connects TRBV15 to TRBJ2-2; TRBD1 is a possible D gene (5 bases). This receptor was identified in a man aged 18 to 35 who received the YFV17D yellow fever vaccine. Sample: PBMCs, taken 5 days after the yellow fever booster vaccination. CDR3 nucleotides: TGTGCCACCAGGCCAGGGCCTAACACCGGGGAGCTGTTTTTT. Its translation: CATRPGPNTGELFF.